This T cell receptor beta chain was sequenced for a study of T cell repertoires in cytomegalovirus infection. TCRdb fed the reads into MiXCR, producing one record per CDR3 protein. The sample contains hundreds of thousands of distinct CDR3 sequences, 35% to 45% of which appear only once. This clonotype was found a few times. This CDR3 spans 15 amino acids. Unmatched junction bases numbered 10, after V lost 5 bases and J lost 8 bases. The V gene's germline CDR1 is SGHTA and CDR2 FQGNSA. The specimen was PBMCs. This chain connects TRBV7-2 to TRBJ1-4; TRBD1 matches at 8 bases. The TCR sequence derives from a human donor in good health (CMV status not recorded). Some clones in this sample may be carry-over from other donors' samples. The CDR3 DNA follows: TGTGCCAGCAGCCTAGTGACAGGGGTGGGGGAAAAACTGTTTTTT. Its translation is CASSLVTGVGEKLFF.